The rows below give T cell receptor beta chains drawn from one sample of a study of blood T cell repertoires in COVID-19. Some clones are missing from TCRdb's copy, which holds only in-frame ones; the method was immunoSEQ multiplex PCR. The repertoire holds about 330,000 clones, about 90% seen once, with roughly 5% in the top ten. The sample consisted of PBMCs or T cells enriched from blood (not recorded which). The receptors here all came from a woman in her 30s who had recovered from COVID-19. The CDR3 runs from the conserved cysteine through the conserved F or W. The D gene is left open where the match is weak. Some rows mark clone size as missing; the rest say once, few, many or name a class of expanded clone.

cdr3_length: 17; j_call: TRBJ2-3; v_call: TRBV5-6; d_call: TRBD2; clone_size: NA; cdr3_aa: CASSPRLAGGSTDTQYF; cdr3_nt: TGTGCCAGCAGCCCTAGACTAGCGGGGGGGTCCACAGATACGCAGTATTTT
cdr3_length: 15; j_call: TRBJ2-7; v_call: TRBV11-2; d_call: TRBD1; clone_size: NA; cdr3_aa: CASSSLGQGDYEQYF; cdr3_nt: TGTGCCAGCAGCTCTCTAGGACAGGGCGACTACGAGCAGTACTTC
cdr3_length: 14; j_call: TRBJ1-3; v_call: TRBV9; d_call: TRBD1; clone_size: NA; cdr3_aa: CASSVQQGQNTIYF; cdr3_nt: TGTGCCAGCAGCGTTCAACAGGGGCAAAACACCATATATTTT
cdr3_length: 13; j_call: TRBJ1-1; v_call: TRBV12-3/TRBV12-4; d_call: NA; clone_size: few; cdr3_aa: CASSFRVGTEAFF; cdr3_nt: TGTGCCAGCAGTTTCAGGGTGGGCACTGAAGCTTTCTTT
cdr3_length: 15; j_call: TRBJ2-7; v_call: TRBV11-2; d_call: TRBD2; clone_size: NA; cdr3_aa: CASRTEAGIPYEQYF; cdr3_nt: TGTGCCAGCAGGACAGAAGCGGGGATCCCCTACGAGCAGTACTTC
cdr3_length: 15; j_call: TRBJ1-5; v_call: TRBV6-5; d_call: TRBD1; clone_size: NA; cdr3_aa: CASRAGTGVDQPQHF; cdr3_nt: TGTGCCAGCAGGGCCGGGACAGGAGTGGACCAGCCCCAGCATTTT
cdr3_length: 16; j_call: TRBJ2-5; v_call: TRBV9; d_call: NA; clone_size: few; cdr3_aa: CASSVGYSSLAETQYF; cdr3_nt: TGTGCCAGCAGCGTTGGATATAGCTCACTCGCGGAGACCCAGTACTTC
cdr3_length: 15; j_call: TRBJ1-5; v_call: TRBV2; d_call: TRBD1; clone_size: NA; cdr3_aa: CASSGTGHSNQPQHF; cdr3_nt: TGTGCCAGCAGCGGGACAGGGCATAGCAATCAGCCCCAGCATTTT
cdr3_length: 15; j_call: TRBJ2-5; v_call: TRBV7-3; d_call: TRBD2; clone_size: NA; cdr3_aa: CASSLIAGPQETQYF; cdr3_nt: TGTGCCAGCAGCTTAATAGCGGGGCCCCAAGAGACCCAGTACTTC
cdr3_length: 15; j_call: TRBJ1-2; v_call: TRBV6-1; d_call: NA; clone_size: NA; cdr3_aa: CASSDPVPTTNGYTF; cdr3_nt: TGTGCCAGCAGTGACCCCGTCCCTACGACTAACGGCTACACCTTC
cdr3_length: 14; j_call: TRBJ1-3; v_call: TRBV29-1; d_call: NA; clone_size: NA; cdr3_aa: CSVASTDSGNTIYF; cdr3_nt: TGCAGCGTTGCATCGACAGACTCTGGAAACACCATATATTTT
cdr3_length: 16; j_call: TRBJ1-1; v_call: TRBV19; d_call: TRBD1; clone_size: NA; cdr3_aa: CASSPGTGARNTEAFF; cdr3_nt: TGTGCCAGTAGTCCGGGGACAGGGGCTAGGAACACTGAAGCTTTCTTT
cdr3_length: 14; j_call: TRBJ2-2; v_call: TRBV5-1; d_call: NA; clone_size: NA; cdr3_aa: CASSTGEASGELFF; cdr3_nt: TGCGCCAGCAGCACGGGAGAAGCGAGTGGGGAGCTGTTTTTT
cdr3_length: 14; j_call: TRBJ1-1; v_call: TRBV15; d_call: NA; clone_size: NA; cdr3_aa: CATSRDTAAEEAFF; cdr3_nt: TGTGCCACCAGCAGAGATACGGCGGCAGAAGAAGCTTTCTTT
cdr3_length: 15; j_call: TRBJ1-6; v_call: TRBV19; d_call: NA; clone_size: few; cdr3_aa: CASSSFQGIGSPLHF; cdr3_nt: TGTGCCAGTAGTTCCTTCCAGGGGATTGGATCACCCCTCCACTTT
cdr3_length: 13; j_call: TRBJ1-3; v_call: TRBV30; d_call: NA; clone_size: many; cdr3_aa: CAWNRDSGNTIYF; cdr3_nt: TGTGCCTGGAATCGGGACTCTGGAAACACCATATATTTT
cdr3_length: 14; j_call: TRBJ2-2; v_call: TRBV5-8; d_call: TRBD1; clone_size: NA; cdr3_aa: CASSWDRGRRELFF; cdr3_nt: TGTGCCAGCAGCTGGGACAGGGGGCGCCGGGAGCTGTTTTTT
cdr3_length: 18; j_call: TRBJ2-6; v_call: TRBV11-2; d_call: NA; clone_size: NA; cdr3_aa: CASSRTLGGTSGANVLTF; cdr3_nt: TGTGCCAGCAGTCGGACCCTGGGGGGAACCTCTGGGGCCAACGTCCTGACTTTC
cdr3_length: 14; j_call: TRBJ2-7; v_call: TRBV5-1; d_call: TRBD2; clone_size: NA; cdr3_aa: CASSIGLAGVEQYF; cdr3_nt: TGCGCCAGCAGCATAGGACTAGCGGGGGTTGAGCAGTACTTC
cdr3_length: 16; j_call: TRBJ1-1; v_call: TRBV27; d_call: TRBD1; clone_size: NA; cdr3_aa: CASSPGTGKTNTEAFF; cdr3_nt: TGTGCCAGCAGTCCCGGGACAGGGAAGACGAACACTGAAGCTTTCTTT
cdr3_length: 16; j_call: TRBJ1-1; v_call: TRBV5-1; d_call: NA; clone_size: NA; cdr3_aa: CASSSGRALPNTEAFF; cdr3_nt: TGCGCCAGCAGCTCCGGCAGGGCCCTTCCGAACACTGAAGCTTTCTTT
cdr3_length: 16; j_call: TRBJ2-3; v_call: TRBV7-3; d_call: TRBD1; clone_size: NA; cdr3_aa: CASSLAGQGGTDTQYF; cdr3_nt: TGTGCCAGCAGCTTAGCGGGACAGGGGGGTACAGATACGCAGTATTTT
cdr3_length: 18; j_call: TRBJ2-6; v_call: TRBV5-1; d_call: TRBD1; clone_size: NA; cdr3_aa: CASSLRQGRSSGANVLTF; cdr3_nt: TGCGCCAGCAGCTTGAGACAGGGGCGCAGCTCTGGGGCCAACGTCCTGACTTTC
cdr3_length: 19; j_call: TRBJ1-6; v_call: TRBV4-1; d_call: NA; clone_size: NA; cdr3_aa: CASSQGRSSGGSYNSPLHF; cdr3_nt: TGCGCCAGCAGCCAAGGTCGGAGCTCAGGAGGGTCTTATAATTCACCCCTCCACTTT
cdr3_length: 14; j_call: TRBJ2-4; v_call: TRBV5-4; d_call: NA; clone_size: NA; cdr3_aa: CASSPELAKNIQYF; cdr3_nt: TGTGCCAGCAGCCCCGAACTAGCCAAAAACATTCAGTACTTC
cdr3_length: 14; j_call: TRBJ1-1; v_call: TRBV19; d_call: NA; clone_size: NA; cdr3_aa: CASSILNEGTEAFF; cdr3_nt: TGTGCCAGTAGTATTCTCAATGAGGGCACTGAAGCTTTCTTT
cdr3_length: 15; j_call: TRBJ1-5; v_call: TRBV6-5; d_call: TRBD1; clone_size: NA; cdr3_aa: CASSSQGVPNQPQHF; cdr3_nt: TGTGCCAGCAGTTCACAGGGGGTCCCCAATCAGCCCCAGCATTTT
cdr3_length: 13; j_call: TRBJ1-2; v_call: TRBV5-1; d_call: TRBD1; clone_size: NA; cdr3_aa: CASSTQGDYGYTF; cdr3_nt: TGCGCCAGCAGCACCCAGGGGGACTATGGCTACACCTTC
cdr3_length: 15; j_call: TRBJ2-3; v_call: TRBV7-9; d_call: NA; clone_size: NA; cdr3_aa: CASSLLVPRTDTQYF; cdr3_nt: TGTGCCAGCAGCTTATTAGTCCCCCGGACAGATACGCAGTATTTT
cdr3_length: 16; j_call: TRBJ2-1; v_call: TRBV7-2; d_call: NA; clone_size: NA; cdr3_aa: CASSLVTGSFYNEQFF; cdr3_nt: TGTGCCAGCAGCTTAGTTACAGGGAGTTTCTACAATGAGCAGTTCTTC
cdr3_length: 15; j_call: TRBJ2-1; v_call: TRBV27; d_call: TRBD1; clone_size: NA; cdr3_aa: CASRADRDPYNEQFF; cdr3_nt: TGTGCCAGCAGGGCGGACAGGGATCCCTACAATGAGCAGTTCTTC
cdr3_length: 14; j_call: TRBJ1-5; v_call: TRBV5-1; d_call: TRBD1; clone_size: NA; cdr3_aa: CASSPGTGNQPQHF; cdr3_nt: TGCGCCAGCAGCCCTGGGACAGGCAATCAGCCCCAGCATTTT
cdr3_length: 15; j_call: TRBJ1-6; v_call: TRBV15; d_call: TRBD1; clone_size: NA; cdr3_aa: CATSRARTGASPLHF; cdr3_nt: TGTGCCACCAGCAGGGCCCGGACAGGGGCGTCACCCCTCCACTTT
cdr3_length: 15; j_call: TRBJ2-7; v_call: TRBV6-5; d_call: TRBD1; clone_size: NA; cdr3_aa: CASSYVGQGGYEQYF; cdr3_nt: TGTGCCAGCAGTTACGTAGGACAGGGGGGCTACGAGCAGTACTTC
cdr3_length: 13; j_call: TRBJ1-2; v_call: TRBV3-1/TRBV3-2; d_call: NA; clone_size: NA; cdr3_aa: CASSQDTDYGYTF; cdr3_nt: TGTGCCAGCAGCCAAGACACGGACTATGGCTACACCTTC
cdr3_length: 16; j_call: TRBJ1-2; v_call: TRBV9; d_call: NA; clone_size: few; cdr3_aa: CASSVDGGHPYYGYTF; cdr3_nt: TGTGCCAGCAGCGTAGATGGGGGACACCCCTACTATGGCTACACCTTC
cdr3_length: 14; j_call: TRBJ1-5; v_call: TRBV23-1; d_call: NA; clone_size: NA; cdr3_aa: CASSGGWGNQPQHF; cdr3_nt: TGCGCCAGCAGCGGGGGTTGGGGCAATCAGCCCCAGCATTTT
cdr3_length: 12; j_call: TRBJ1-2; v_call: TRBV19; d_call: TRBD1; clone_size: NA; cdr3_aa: CASRTGLVGYTF; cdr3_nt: TGTGCCAGTAGGACAGGGCTAGTTGGCTACACCTTC
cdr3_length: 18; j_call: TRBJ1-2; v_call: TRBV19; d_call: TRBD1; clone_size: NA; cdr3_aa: CASIPSIRDRGNRDGYTF; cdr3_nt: TGTGCCAGTATCCCCAGCATTCGGGACAGGGGAAATCGGGATGGCTACACCTTC
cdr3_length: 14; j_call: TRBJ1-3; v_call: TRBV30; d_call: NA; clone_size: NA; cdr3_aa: CAWSVKGSGNTIYF; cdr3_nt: TGTGCCTGGAGTGTTAAGGGGTCTGGAAACACCATATATTTT
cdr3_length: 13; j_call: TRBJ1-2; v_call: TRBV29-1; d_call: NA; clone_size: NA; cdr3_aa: CSVELGRGYGYTF; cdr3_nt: TGCAGCGTTGAATTGGGCAGGGGCTATGGCTACACCTTC
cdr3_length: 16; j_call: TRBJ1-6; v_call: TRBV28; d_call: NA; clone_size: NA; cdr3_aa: CASSFMTGSWNSPLHF; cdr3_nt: TGTGCCAGCAGTTTTATGACAGGCTCGTGGAATTCACCCCTCCACTTT
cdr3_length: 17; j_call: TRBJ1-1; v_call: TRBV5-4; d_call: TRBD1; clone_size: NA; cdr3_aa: CASSRRTPRGLGTEAFF; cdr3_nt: TGTGCCAGCAGCCGAAGAACCCCCAGGGGGCTCGGAACTGAAGCTTTCTTT
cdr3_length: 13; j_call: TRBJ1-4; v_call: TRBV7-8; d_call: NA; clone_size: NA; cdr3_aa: CASSRSSGEKLFF; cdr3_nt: TGTGCCAGCAGCCGGTCGTCGGGGGAAAAACTGTTTTTT
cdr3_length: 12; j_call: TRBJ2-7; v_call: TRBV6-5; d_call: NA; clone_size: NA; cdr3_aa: CASSYSGVKQYF; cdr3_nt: TGTGCCAGCAGTTACTCCGGGGTTAAGCAGTACTTC
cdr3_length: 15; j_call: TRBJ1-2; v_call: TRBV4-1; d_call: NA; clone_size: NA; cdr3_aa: CASSQAVGLGYGYTF; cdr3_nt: TGCGCCAGCAGCCAAGCGGTGGGCTTAGGCTATGGCTACACCTTC
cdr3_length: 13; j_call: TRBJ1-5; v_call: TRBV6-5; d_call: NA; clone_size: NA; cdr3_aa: CASSPRDNQPQHF; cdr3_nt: TGTGCCAGCAGTCCCCGCGACAATCAGCCCCAGCATTTT
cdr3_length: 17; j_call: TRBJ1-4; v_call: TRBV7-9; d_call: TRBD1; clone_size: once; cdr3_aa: CASTENGTGATNEKLFF; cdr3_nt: TGTGCCAGCACCGAAAACGGGACAGGGGCAACTAATGAAAAACTGTTTTTT
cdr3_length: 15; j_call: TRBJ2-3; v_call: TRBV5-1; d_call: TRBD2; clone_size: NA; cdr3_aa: CASSLRTSDTDTQYF; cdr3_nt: TGCGCCAGCAGCCTCCGGACTAGCGATACAGATACGCAGTATTTT
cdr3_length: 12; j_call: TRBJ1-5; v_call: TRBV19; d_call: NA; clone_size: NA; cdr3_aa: CASTISNQPQHF; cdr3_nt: TGTGCCAGTACAATTAGCAATCAGCCCCAGCATTTT
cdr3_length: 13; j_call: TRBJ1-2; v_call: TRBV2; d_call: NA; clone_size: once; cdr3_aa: CASRPTRRGGYTF; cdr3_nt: TGTGCCAGCAGACCGACGCGCCGCGGTGGCTACACCTTC
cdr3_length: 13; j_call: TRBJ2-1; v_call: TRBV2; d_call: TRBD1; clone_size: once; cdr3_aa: CASSRDRVWEQFF; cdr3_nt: TGTGCCAGCTCCCGGGACAGGGTTTGGGAGCAGTTCTTC
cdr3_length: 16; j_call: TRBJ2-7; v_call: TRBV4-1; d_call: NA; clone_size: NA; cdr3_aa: CASSQNAGTFEYEQYF; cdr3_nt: TGCGCCAGCAGCCAAAATGCCGGGACATTCGAATACGAGCAGTACTTC
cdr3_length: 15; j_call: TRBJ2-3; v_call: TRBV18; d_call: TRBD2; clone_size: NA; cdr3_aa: CASSPLAGGTDTQYF; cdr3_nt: TGTGCCAGCTCACCACTAGCGGGGGGGACAGATACGCAGTATTTT
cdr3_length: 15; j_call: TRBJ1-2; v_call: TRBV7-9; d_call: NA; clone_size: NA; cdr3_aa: CASSLGLSINYGYTF; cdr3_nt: TGTGCCAGCAGCTTGGGCCTTTCTATTAACTATGGCTACACCTTC
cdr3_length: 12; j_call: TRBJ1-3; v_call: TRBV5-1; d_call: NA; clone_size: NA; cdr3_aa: CASRQGGNTIYF; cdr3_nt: TGCGCCAGCAGACAGGGCGGAAACACCATATATTTT
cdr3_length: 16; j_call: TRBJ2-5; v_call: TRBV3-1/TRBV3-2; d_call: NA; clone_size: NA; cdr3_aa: CASSQVSSAAPETQYF; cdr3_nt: TGTGCCAGCAGCCAAGTCTCGAGCGCGGCCCCAGAGACCCAGTACTTC